The 32 T cell receptor beta chains reported below all come from one sample, sequenced in a study of T cells in Graves' hyperthyroidism and ophthalmopathy. It was RNA transcripts that yielded the amplified TCR beta CDR3 regions. The study used the HTBI primer set for a first-round RT-PCR of the TCR CDR3. TCRdb itself ran the multiplex PCR reads through MiXCR, one entry per CDR3 protein. The sample shows about 640,000 distinct CDR3 sequences, 20% to 25% of them seen only once. Sequenced sample: blood. These receptors were taken from a man aged 25-45 years with Graves' ophthalmopathy.

This clonotype was seen more than once but under ten times. The chain combines TRBV4-1 with TRBJ2-1; 8 nucleotides agree with TRBD2. Germline V gene data show CDR1 as MGHRA and CDR2 as YSYEKL. The CDR3 has 16 residues. The V and J ends lost 4 bases and 5 bases, in that order; junction bases with no gene match: 10. The CDR3 DNA reads as TGCGCCAGCAGCCGACCCAGGACTAGCTCGCACAATGAGCAGTTCTTC. Residues: CASSRPRTSSHNEQFF.

In its sample, this clonotype was seen a few times. The chain has TRBV2 and TRBJ1-1; D is possibly TRBD1 (6 bases). Looked up from germline, CDR1 is SNHLY and CDR2 is FYNNEI. The V gene lost 5 bases and the J gene lost 3 bases, with 13 bases spanning the gap. The CDR3 runs 14 residues. The CDR3 sequence is CASSYRVYDTEAFF. CDR3 bases: TGTGCCAGCAGTTACAGGGTTTATGACACTGAAGCTTTCTTT. The whole variable domain, remainder taken from reference TRBV2 and TRBJ1-1, is EPEVTQTPSHQVTQMGQEVILRCVPISNHLYFYWYRQILGQKVEFLVSFYNNEISEKSEIFDDQFSVERPDGSNFTLKIRSTKLEDSAMYFCASSYRVYDTEAFFGQGTRLTVV.

The rearrangement uses TRBV20-1 and TRBJ2-6; TRBD1 matches 9 bases. Unmatched junction bases numbered 4, after V lost 3 bases and J lost 1 base. The CDR3 loop spans 16 amino acids. CDR1 and CDR2 from the germline V gene are DFQATT and SNEGSKA (reference sequence). The CDR3 coding sequence is TGCAGTGCTAGGGGACAGGGAGTATCTGGGGCCAACGTCCTGACTTTC. It yields the protein CSARGQGVSGANVLTF.

This rearrangement joins TRBV7-8 to TRBJ2-2; TRBD2 matches at 12 bases. V lost 4 bases to trimming and J lost 6 bases; unmatched junction nucleotides: 6. Per the germline V gene, CDR1 is SGHVS and CDR2 is FQNEAQ. The CDR3 has 16 amino acids. The CDR3, as DNA: TGTGCCAGCAGCTCCCCCCTAGCGGGAGGGCCCGGGGAGCTGTTTTTT. Its protein product is CASSSPLAGGPGELFF. Based on the CDR3 plus reference TRBV7-8 and TRBJ2-2, the full variable domain is GAGVSQSPRYKVAKRGQDVALRCDPISGHVSLFWYQQALGQGPEFLTYFQNEAQLDKSGLPSDRFFAERPEGSVSTLKIQRTQQEDSAVYLCASSSPLAGGPGELFFGEGSRLTVL.

This chain uses TRBV3-1 with TRBJ1-2; the D is unclear. The CDR3 contains 12 residues. The germline V gene encodes CDR1 LGHDT and CDR2 YNNKEL (reference sequence). The germline V and J ends were trimmed by 0 bases and 14 bases, with 13 bases remaining between them. CDR3 bases: TGTGCCAGCAGCCAAGATCCAGGAATGACAACCTTC. Amino acid sequence: CASSQDPGMTTF.

The chain joins TRBV20-1 to TRBJ1-2, with no clear D. The CDR3 extends over 10 amino acids. Germline loops: CDR1 DFQATT, CDR2 SNEGSKA (reference sequence). Trimming left V 2 bases short and J 6 bases short, with 4 bases between. CDR3 loop: CSARLHGYTF. The CDR3, as DNA: TGCAGTGCTAGATTACATGGCTACACCTTC.

The V and J genes are TRBV6-1 and TRBJ2-1, with 12 bases identical to TRBD2. This CDR3 spans 19 amino acids. Germline V gene sequence: CDR1 MNHNS, CDR2 SASEGT. Trimming took 5 bases from V and 4 from J; bases not matched to a gene: 15. For the CDR3, the DNA is TGTGCCAGCAGTCAGCGACTAGCGGGAGACCCAACCTATTACAATGAGCAGTTCTTC. This sequence encodes CASSQRLAGDPTYYNEQFF.

Only a few counts were recorded for this clonotype. This chain uses TRBV25-1 with TRBJ1-1; a weak D match, TRBD1 (6 bases). Germline CDR1 is MGHDK and CDR2 is SYGVNS. Trimming removed 1 base from V and 6 bases from J, with 12 bases in between. The CDR3 is made up of 14 amino acids. In DNA, the CDR3 is TGTGCCAGCAGTGAATCCCTCGGGGGCGCTGAAGCTTTCTTT. This encodes CASSESLGGAEAFF.

This clonotype has at least ten counts. The chain links TRBV9 to TRBJ1-3; D gene ambiguous. The V and J ends lost 2 bases and 2 bases respectively, with 8 bases between them. The germline V gene encodes CDR1 SGDLS and CDR2 YYNGEE. The length of the CDR3 is 14 residues. The CDR3 nucleotides read TGTGCCAGCAGCGTGGGAGGGACTGGAAACACCATATATTTT. It encodes CASSVGGTGNTIYF.

In its sample, this clonotype was seen a few times. The rearrangement links TRBV24-1 to TRBJ2-1; 14 nucleotides align to TRBD2. Looked up from germline, CDR1 is KGHDR and CDR2 is SFDVKD. This CDR3 has 16 residues. V trimming: 7 bases; J trimming: 9 bases; junction bases outside the gene matches: 10. The CDR3 protein is CATSFPGLAGVVEQFF. The CDR3 DNA sequence: TGTGCCACCAGCTTCCCGGGACTAGCGGGAGTGGTTGAGCAGTTCTTC.

The chain uses TRBV19 and TRBJ1-4, with D perhaps matching TRBD1 (6 bases). V was pared by 3 bases and J by 7 bases, with 6 bases between. The CDR3 is 12 residues long. Germline CDR1 is LNHDA and CDR2 is SQIVND (reference sequence). CDR3: CASSMDSEKLFF. The CDR3 DNA reads as TGTGCCAGTAGTATGGACAGTGAAAAACTGTTTTTT.

The chain combines TRBV30 with TRBJ2-7; 9 bases align to TRBD1. Germline loops: CDR1 GTSNPN, CDR2 SVGIG (reference sequence). The V and J ends lost 8 bases and 2 bases, in that order; junction bases with no gene match: 7. The CDR3 covers 13 residues. CDR3 region: CAGLWDRAYEQYF. CDR3 DNA sequence: TGTGCCGGCTTGTGGGACAGGGCCTACGAGCAGTACTTC.

This sequence joins TRBV28 and TRBJ2-4, with 7 nucleotides matching TRBD2. Germline V gene sequence: CDR1 MDHEN, CDR2 SYDVKM. The ends lost 5 bases at V and 11 bases at J; junction bases unmatched: 12. The CDR3 totals 14 residues. CDR3: CASSTGTIVSVQYF. The DNA for the CDR3 is TGTGCCAGCAGTACCGGGACTATAGTCTCTGTTCAGTACTTC.

This clonotype was counted a few times. This chain joins TRBV7-9 and TRBJ1-1; D uncertain. The CDR3 extends over 16 amino acids. Germline CDR1 reads SEHNR; CDR2 reads FQNEAQ (reference sequence). Trimming pared 5 bases from V and 3 bases from J, leaving 19 bases between. CDR3 DNA sequence: TGTGCCAGCAGCGAACTCGACGGCGTGGTGGACACTGAAGCTTTCTTT. Encoded protein: CASSELDGVVDTEAFF.

This clonotype was recorded at least ten times. The gene calls are TRBV27 and TRBJ1-2; no clear D gene. This CDR3 comprises 15 residues. Per the germline V gene, CDR1 is MNHEY and CDR2 is SMNVEV (reference sequence). V was pared by 2 bases and J by 3 bases, with 13 bases between. CDR3 amino acids: CASSLVAGNDYGYTF. CDR3 nucleotide sequence: TGTGCCAGCAGTTTAGTAGCGGGTAACGACTATGGCTACACCTTC.

This clonotype occurred many times. The chain joins TRBV28 to TRBJ2-3; D gene ambiguous. The V gene's germline CDR1 is MDHEN and CDR2 SYDVKM. The CDR3 spans 14 residues. V gave up 10 bases and J gave up 3 bases, with 17 bases separating them. For the CDR3, the DNA is TGTGCCACCCCCCTCAAGCAGCAGACAGATACGCAGTATTTT. Translated: CATPLKQQTDTQYF.

The chain employs TRBV6-1 and TRBJ2-7, with D perhaps assigned TRBD1 or TRBD2 (5 bases each). V lost 6 bases and J lost 7, with 19 bases in between. The germline CDR1 and CDR2 sequences are MNHNS and SASEGT. The CDR3 totals 14 residues. CDR3 loop: CASSNELRGNEQYF. DNA for the CDR3: TGTGCCAGCAGCAACGAGTTACGGGGCAATGAGCAGTACTTC.

The V gene is TRBV7-2, the J gene TRBJ1-2; D is possibly TRBD1 (6 bases). The CDR3 contains 16 residues. Germline loops: CDR1 SGHTA, CDR2 FQGNSA. Deletions cut 4 bases from V and 7 bases from J, with 22 bases between. In DNA form, the CDR3 reads TGTGCCAGCAGCTCAAACAGGGCTATGCCGGGGTTTGGCTACACCTTC. Encoded protein: CASSSNRAMPGFGYTF.

In its sample, this clonotype was seen many times. The chain has TRBV6-1 and TRBJ2-5, with 12 nucleotides matching TRBD2. With V trimmed by 8 bases and J by 4 bases, 5 bases remained unmatched. The CDR3 has 14 amino acids. Germline CDR1 and CDR2: MNHNS and SASEGT. The DNA for the CDR3 is TGTGCCAGCGACCGGGGACTAGCGGGAGAGACCCAGTACTTC. Its translation: CASDRGLAGETQYF.

This clonotype showed up many times. The chain carries TRBV7-2 and TRBJ2-7, with D perhaps matching TRBD1 (6 bases). V lost 6 bases and J lost 2, with 14 bases in between. This CDR3 comprises 14 residues. Germline V CDR1 and CDR2: SGHTA, FQGNSA. The CDR3 here is CASSQDSLAYEQYF. The CDR3 nucleotides read TGTGCCAGCAGTCAGGACAGCCTGGCCTACGAGCAGTACTTC.

The sample holds one count of this clonotype. The junction departs from germline at one end; a sequencing error may be responsible. The chain recombines TRBV13 with TRBJ2-5; D may be TRBD1 or TRBD2 (5 bases each). The CDR3 is made up of 13 amino acids. Germline CDR1 is PRHDT and CDR2 is FYEKMQ (reference sequence). CDR3 nucleotides: TGTGCCAGCAGCCTCTCTTTAGGGGAGACCCGGTACTTC. Encoded protein: CASSLSLGETRYF.

To note about this clonotype: A much larger clonotype is one base distant, so this may be a read error. V gene TRBV4-1 combines with J gene TRBJ2-7, with D tentatively TRBD1 or TRBD2 (5 bases each). CDR3 size: 14 residues. Looked up from germline, CDR1 is MGHRA and CDR2 is YSYEKL. The V end was cut by 4 bases, the J end by 5 bases, with 15 bases between. The CDR3 sequence: CASSPRQRANEQYF. CDR3 in DNA: TGCGCCAGCAGCCCTAGACAGAGGGCCAACGAGCAGTACTTC.

The rearrangement joins TRBV7-2 to TRBJ2-7; D is perhaps TRBD2 (5 bases). Germline V gene lookup returns CDR1 SGHTA and CDR2 FQGNSA. The germline V and J ends were trimmed by 1 base and 6 bases, with 10 bases remaining between them. CDR3 length: 13 residues. The CDR3 region has the DNA TGTGCCAGCAGCTTAGTTTCTGCGGGCGAGCAGTACTTC. Protein: CASSLVSAGEQYF. Full variable domain (missing parts from reference TRBV7-2 and TRBJ2-7): GAGVSQSPSNKVTEKGKDVELRCDPISGHTALYWYRQSLGQGLEFLIYFQGNSAPDKSGLPSDRFSAERTGGSVSTLTIQRTQQEDSAVYLCASSLVSAGEQYFGPGTRLTVT.

This clonotype occurred a few times. V gene TRBV7-2 combines with J gene TRBJ2-3, with 7 bases lining up with TRBD2. After removal of 0 bases from V and 4 bases from J, the junction contained 4 bases not matched to a gene. The CDR3 has 15 amino acids. Germline assignment: CDR1 SGHTA and CDR2 FQGNSA. CDR3 amino acids: CASSLAGGFSDTQYF. The CDR3 coding sequence is TGTGCCAGCAGCTTAGCGGGGGGGTTTTCAGATACGCAGTATTTT.

In this sample, this clonotype turned up a few times. A much bigger clone sits one base away, suggesting this may be a read error. The chain is built from TRBV25-1 and TRBJ1-1, with D hard to call. Between the trimmed V and J ends, which lost 3 bases and 0 bases, there was a span of 5 bases. CDR1 and CDR2 from the germline V gene are MGHDK and SYGVNS. The CDR3 is 13 amino acids. The CDR3 region is CASSDRMNTEAFF. CDR3 nucleotides: TGTGCCAGCAGTGACAGGATGAACACTGAAGCTTTCTTT.

The CDR3 loop is CASSFRTGTTGELFF. DNA for the CDR3: TGTGCCAGCAGCTTCAGGACAGGGACCACCGGGGAGCTGTTTTTT. The rearrangement joins TRBV5-6 to TRBJ2-2; 8 bases fit TRBD1. CDR1 and CDR2 from the germline V gene are SGHDT and YYEEEE. The V segment lost 2 bases and the J segment 4 bases; nucleotides outside the gene matches: 4. This CDR3 has 15 residues.

The rearrangement uses TRBV11-2 and TRBJ2-6, with D perhaps TRBD2 (5 bases). Germline V lookup: CDR1 SGHAT, CDR2 FQNNGV. Trimming pared 5 bases from V and 0 bases from J, leaving 17 bases between. The CDR3 is made up of 18 amino acids. The CDR3, as DNA: TGTGCCAGCAGCAAGCCTAGCTTACGGGACTCTGGGGCCAACGTCCTGACTTTC. Translated: CASSKPSLRDSGANVLTF. Complete variable domain (other parts from reference TRBV11-2 and TRBJ2-6): EAGVAQSPRYKIIEKRQSVAFWCNPISGHATLYWYQQILGQGPKLLIQFQNNGVVDDSQLPKDRFSAERLKGVDSTLKIQPAKLEDSAVYLCASSKPSLRDSGANVLTFGAGSRLTVL.

This clonotype was seen ten or more times. J is TRBJ2-1 and V is TRBV13; 13 bases match TRBD2. CDR1 is PRHDT and CDR2 is FYEKMQ in the germline V gene (reference sequence). The CDR3 length is 18 residues. V trimming: 5 bases; J trimming: 8 bases; junction bases outside the gene matches: 15. This chain's CDR3 is CASSTTELAGGPSDEQFF. The CDR3 DNA reads TGTGCCAGCAGCACAACGGAACTAGCGGGAGGGCCTAGCGATGAGCAGTTCTTC.

The chain has TRBV25-1 and TRBJ2-3, with TRBD2 identical over 10 bases. The germline V gene has CDR1 MGHDK and CDR2 SYGVNS. The CDR3 runs to 16 residues. Trimming took 3 bases from V and 1 from J; bases not matched to a gene: 4. CDR3 loop: CASSEGSGRGTDTQYF. The CDR3 DNA sequence: TGTGCCAGCAGTGAGGGGAGCGGGAGGGGCACAGATACGCAGTATTTT.

The chain uses TRBV19 and TRBJ1-5; a possible D gene is TRBD1 (6 bases). This CDR3 contains 17 residues. The germline V gene encodes CDR1 LNHDA and CDR2 SQIVND (reference sequence). Trimming left V 3 bases short and J 0 bases short, with 15 bases between. CDR3 protein: CASSILRQEYSNQPQHF. CDR3 coding DNA: TGTGCCAGTAGTATCCTCCGACAGGAGTATAGCAATCAGCCCCAGCATTTT.

This clonotype was observed at least ten times. This chain joins TRBV20-1 and TRBJ1-5; D possibly corresponds to TRBD1 (5 bases). The CDR3 is 16 residues long. The V gene's germline CDR1 is DFQATT and CDR2 SNEGSKA (reference sequence). V was pared by 8 bases and J by 2 bases, with 22 bases between. The CDR3 DNA is TGCAGTTTTAAGGAGGGGACCCGACCAGGCAATCAGCCCCAGCATTTT. Protein product: CSFKEGTRPGNQPQHF.

This clonotype was seen more than once but under ten times. V and J are TRBV28 and TRBJ1-6; D may be TRBD1 (6 bases). This CDR3 contains 15 residues. Germline V lookup: CDR1 MDHEN, CDR2 SYDVKM. V was shortened by 6 bases and J by 6 bases, with 15 bases between the two germline ends. The DNA of the CDR3 is TGTGCCAGCAGACCTCAACAGGGTTTTAATTCACCCCTCCACTTT. As protein: CASRPQQGFNSPLHF.